A single sample gave rise to the 5 T cell receptor beta chains below, sequenced in a study of T-cell memory formation after mild COVID-19. MiXCR was run by TCRdb on the 5' RACE reads, yielding one entry per CDR3 protein. The table shows 13,000 to 15,000 distinct CDR3 sequences, with 20% to 25% occurring only once. Sequencing used PBMCs or a T cell subset sorted from them (not recorded which). These receptors all come from a man in his late teens or twenties who had mild COVID-19 (a few samples of this study predate the infection). Cell type and time point are not known.

The chain employs TRBV7-9 and TRBJ2-2; a possible D gene is TRBD1 (5 bases). The germline V and J ends were trimmed by 7 bases and 3 bases, with 9 bases remaining between them. The CDR3 has 13 residues. Germline values: CDR1 SEHNR, CDR2 FQNEAQ (reference sequence). The CDR3 nucleotides are TGTGCCAGCATCGACAGCTACACCGGGGAGCTGTTTTTT. It encodes CASIDSYTGELFF.

This clonotype was counted at least ten times. The chain combines TRBV12-5 with TRBJ2-7, with TRBD2 as a possible D gene (6 bases). This CDR3 is built from 17 residues. V lost 0 bases and J 5 bases, leaving 20 bases between the germline ends. Looked up from germline, CDR1 is LGHNT and CDR2 is FRNRAP. Written as DNA, the CDR3 is TGTGCTAGTGGTTTGGTACTTTGGCGGGGCTCCCAGGACGAGCAGTACTTC. Residues: CASGLVLWRGSQDEQYF.

This clonotype showed up many times. V is TRBV12-5 and J is TRBJ1-6; the D is unclear. The V gene's germline CDR1 is LGHNT and CDR2 FRNRAP. CDR3 length equals 11 residues. Trimming cost V 5 bases and J 12 bases, with 8 bases left between them. The CDR3 sequence: CASGPPGPLHF. CDR3 nucleotides: TGTGCTAGTGGTCCGCCGGGACCCCTCCACTTT. Filled out from reference TRBV12-5 and TRBJ1-6, the complete variable domain reads DARVTQTPRHKVTEMGQEVTMRCQPILGHNTVFWYRQTMMQGLELLAYFRNRAPLDDSGMPKDRFSAEMPDATLATLKIQPSEPRDSAVYFCASGPPGPLHFGNGTRLTVT.

The table lists this clonotype with many counts. The chain is built from TRBV6-5 and TRBJ1-6; TRBD1 might be the D (5 bases). The ends were cut back, 6 bases at V and 11 bases at J, with 20 bases in the middle. Germline V gene sequence: CDR1 MNHEY, CDR2 SVGAGI. This CDR3 has 15 amino acids. The DNA for the CDR3 is TGTGCCAGCAGCCCCGTGTGGGGGGAGCTACCACCCCTCCACTTT. Protein: CASSPVWGELPPLHF.

On this clonotype: A single base separates this from a much larger clone, so it may be a read error. The rearrangement links TRBV29-1 to TRBJ2-7, with TRBD1 as a possible D gene (6 bases). With 6 bases removed from V and 6 bases from J, the gap between germline ends came to 21 bases. CDR1 and CDR2 (germline): SQVTM, ANQGSEA. CDR3 size: 14 residues. CDR3 coding DNA: TGCAGCGTCGCAGGGGACGTTAGCTTCTCCGAGCAGTACTTC. Translated: CSVAGDVSFSEQYF.